What follows are 7 T cell receptor beta chains derived from one specimen sequenced in a study of T cells in Graves' hyperthyroidism and ophthalmopathy (dated by TCRdb to about 2019). The library relied on multiplex PCR. The sequencer was an Illumina HiSeq 2000. Amplification of TCR beta CDR3 regions was carried out from RNA transcripts. A first-round RT-PCR of the TCR CDR3 used the HTBI primer set with the Qiagen OneStep RT-PCR kit. The public reads were reprocessed in TCRdb via fastp at Q25 and MiXCR, keeping in-frame beta chains. Entries that share a CDR3 protein sequence are merged under the most common genes and DNA. The sample table contains under 350,000 distinct CDR3 sequences; only one count was recorded for approximately 22% of them. Over 45% of the sample comes from the top ten. The sequenced sample was blood. Receptor source: a woman aged 50 to 60 with Graves' hyperthyroidism.

The chain combines TRBV7-9 with TRBJ1-1; D might be TRBD1 (5 bases). The CDR3 length is 13 residues. Per the germline V gene, CDR1 is SEHNR and CDR2 is FQNEAQ (reference sequence). V was trimmed by 7 bases and J by 2 bases, leaving 11 bases between them. DNA for the CDR3: TGTGCCAGCACCCTTAGGGGTAACACTGAAGCTTTCTTT. Its translation is CASTLRGNTEAFF.

This clonotype was observed many times. The gene calls are TRBV3-1 and TRBJ2-1, with 13 bases identical to TRBD2. The ends lost 4 bases at V and 8 bases at J; junction bases unmatched: 8. The CDR3 extends over 16 amino acids. Germline lookup yields CDR1 LGHDT and CDR2 YNNKEL (reference sequence). CDR3 nucleotide sequence: TGTGCCAGCAGCCCCCCGGGACTAGCGGGATTGTATGAGCAGTTCTTC. This encodes CASSPPGLAGLYEQFF.

V usage is TRBV6-1 and J usage is TRBJ1-5, with TRBD1 matching over 7 bases. Per the germline V gene, CDR1 is MNHNS and CDR2 is SASEGT. The CDR3 length is 16 residues. V shed 3 bases, J shed 2 bases, and the junction held 7 bases outside the gene matches. The CDR3 DNA reads as TGTGCCAGCAGTGATAACAGGGGTAGCGGCAATCAGCCCCAGCATTTT. Its translation is CASSDNRGSGNQPQHF.

This clonotype was seen at least ten times. The chain employs TRBV3-1 and TRBJ2-3, with D uncertain. CDR1 is LGHDT, CDR2 YNNKEL, per germline (reference sequence). Trimming shortened V by 3 bases and J by 7 bases, and 8 bases separated the two germline ends. The CDR3 sequence is 12 residues long. This CDR3 is CASSHEVNTQYF. DNA of the CDR3: TGTGCCAGCAGCCACGAAGTAAATACGCAGTATTTT.

This clonotype showed up many times. CDR3 loop: CASSLVGGDREQYF. The CDR3 DNA is TGTGCCAGCAGCTTAGTTGGCGGAGATAGGGAGCAGTACTTC. J is TRBJ2-7 and V is TRBV7-8; no firm D call. V lost 1 base and J lost 7, with 14 bases in between. CDR3 length: 14 residues. CDR1 and CDR2 from the germline V gene are SGHVS and FQNEAQ.

This sequence joins TRBV6-1 and TRBJ2-5; a weak D match, TRBD1 (6 bases). There are 14 residues in the CDR3. V lost 2 bases and J 2 bases, leaving 9 bases between the germline ends. Germline CDR1 is MNHNS and CDR2 is SASEGT. The CDR3 sequence is CASSELGTQETQYF. In nucleotides, the CDR3 is TGTGCCAGCAGTGAACTTGGGACACAAGAGACCCAGTACTTC.

The chain links TRBV19 to TRBJ1-6; 9 nucleotides match TRBD1. CDR1 LNHDA and CDR2 SQIVND come from the germline V gene (reference sequence). Trimming cost V 4 bases and J 7 bases; bases outside gene matches: 5. The length of the CDR3 is 15 residues. The CDR3 region has the DNA TGTGCCAGTAGTACCGGGACAGGGAGAAATTCACCCCTCCACTTT. The encoded protein is CASSTGTGRNSPLHF.